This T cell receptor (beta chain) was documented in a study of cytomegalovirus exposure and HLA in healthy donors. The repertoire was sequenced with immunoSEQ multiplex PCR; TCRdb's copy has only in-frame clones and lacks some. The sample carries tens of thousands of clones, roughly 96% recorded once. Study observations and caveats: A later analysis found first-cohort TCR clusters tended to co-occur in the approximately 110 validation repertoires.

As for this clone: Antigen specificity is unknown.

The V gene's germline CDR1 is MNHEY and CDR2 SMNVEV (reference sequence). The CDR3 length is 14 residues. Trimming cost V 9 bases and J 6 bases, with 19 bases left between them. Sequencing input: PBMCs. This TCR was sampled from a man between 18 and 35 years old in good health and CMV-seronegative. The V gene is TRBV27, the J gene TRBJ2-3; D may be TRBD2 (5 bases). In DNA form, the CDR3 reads TGTGCCAGTCGAGGGCGCCCCGGAAAGGATACGCAGTATTTT. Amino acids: CASRGRPGKDTQYF.